This record covers a single T cell receptor beta chain. Repertoires were generated with immunoSEQ multiplex PCR, while TCRdb's copy carries only in-frame clones and drops some. The table shows some 320,000 clones, with 85% occurring only once. The record originates from a study of blood T cell repertoires in COVID-19. Each exposed participant met a COVID-19 case in the 2 weeks preceding study entry. The V gene end was trimmed by 6 bases and the J gene end by 1 base; junction bases not matched to a gene: 6. The CDR3 spans 14 residues. Per germline, CDR1 SGHRS and CDR2 YFSETQ. Specimen: PBMCs or T cells enriched from blood (not recorded which). This sequence was found in a woman in her twenties or thirties who had been exposed to COVID-19. The V and J genes are TRBV5-1 and TRBJ1-1; 7 bases agree with TRBD1. The CDR3 region is CASTPDRENTEAFF. Here the CDR3 DNA reads TGCGCCAGCACCCCTGACAGGGAGAACACTGAAGCTTTCTTT.